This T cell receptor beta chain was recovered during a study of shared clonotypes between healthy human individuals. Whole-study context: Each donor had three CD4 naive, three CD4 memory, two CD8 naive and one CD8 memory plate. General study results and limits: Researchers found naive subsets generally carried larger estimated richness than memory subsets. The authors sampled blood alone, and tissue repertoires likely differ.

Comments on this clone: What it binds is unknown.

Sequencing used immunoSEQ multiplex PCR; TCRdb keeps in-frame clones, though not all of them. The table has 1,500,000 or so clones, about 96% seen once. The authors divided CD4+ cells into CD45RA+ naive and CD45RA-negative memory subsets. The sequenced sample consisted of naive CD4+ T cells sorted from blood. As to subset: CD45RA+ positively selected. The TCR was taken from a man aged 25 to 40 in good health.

The DNA of the CDR3 is TGTGCCAGCAGTGGTTGGACAGATGAAGAGACCCAGTACTTC. It is translated as CASSGWTDEETQYF. The chain has TRBV2 and TRBJ2-5, with a possible D match to TRBD1 (6 bases). V gave up 4 bases and J gave up 3 bases, with 12 bases separating them. Germline CDR1 is SNHLY and CDR2 is FYNNEI. The CDR3 consists of 14 residues.